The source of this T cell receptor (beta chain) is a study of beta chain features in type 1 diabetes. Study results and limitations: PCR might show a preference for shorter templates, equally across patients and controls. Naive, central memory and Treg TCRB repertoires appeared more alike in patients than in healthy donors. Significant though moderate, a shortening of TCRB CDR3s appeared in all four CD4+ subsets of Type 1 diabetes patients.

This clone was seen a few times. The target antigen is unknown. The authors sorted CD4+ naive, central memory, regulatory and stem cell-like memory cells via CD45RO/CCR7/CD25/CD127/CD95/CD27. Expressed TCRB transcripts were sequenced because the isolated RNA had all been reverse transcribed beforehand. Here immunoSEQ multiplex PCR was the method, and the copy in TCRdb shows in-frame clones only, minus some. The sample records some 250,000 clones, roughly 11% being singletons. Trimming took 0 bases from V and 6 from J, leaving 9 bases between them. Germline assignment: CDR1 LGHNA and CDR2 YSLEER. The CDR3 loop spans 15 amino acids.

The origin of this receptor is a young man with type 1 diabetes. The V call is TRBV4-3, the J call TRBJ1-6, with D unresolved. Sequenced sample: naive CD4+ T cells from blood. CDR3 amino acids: CASSQEKDSNSPLHF. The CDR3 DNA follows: TGCGCCAGCAGCCAAGAAAAGGACTCTAATTCACCCCTCCACTTT.